The 32 T cell receptor beta chains below all came from one sample that was sequenced in a study of Graves' ophthalmopathy and Graves' hyperthyroidism. The study amplified TCR beta CDR3 regions using RNA transcripts. Following a first-round RT-PCR that used HTBI primers, a second-round multiplex PCR was carried out. TCRdb redid the calling of the multiplex PCR reads with MiXCR, one entry per CDR3 protein. The sample carries 580,000 or so distinct CDR3 sequences, about 35% recorded once. Sequencing was performed on peripheral blood or thyroid tissue (not recorded which). All receptors derive from an adult man with Graves' hyperthyroidism.

This clonotype was counted ten times or more. The chain is built from TRBV19 and TRBJ1-1; no clear D gene. This CDR3 has 13 amino acids. Germline loops: CDR1 LNHDA, CDR2 SQIVND (reference sequence). V was trimmed by 5 bases and J by 1 base, leaving 8 bases between them. This CDR3 is CASSFIGNTEAFF. CDR3 DNA sequence: TGTGCCAGTAGTTTCATTGGGAACACTGAAGCTTTCTTT.

This clonotype has just a few counts. The chain couples TRBV20-1 to TRBJ2-5; TRBD2 agrees at 10 bases. In germline, CDR1 is DFQATT, CDR2 SNEGSKA (reference sequence). CDR3 length: 19 amino acids. V lost 0 bases, J lost 6 bases, and 19 bases stayed unmatched. The CDR3 loop reads CSARDHVAPKREGLQTQYF. CDR3 nucleotides: TGCAGTGCTAGAGATCACGTCGCCCCCAAGCGGGAGGGCCTCCAGACCCAGTACTTC.

As for this clonotype: One junction end disagrees with the germline gene, perhaps due to a read error. The V call is TRBV29-1, the J call TRBJ1-1, with D perhaps matching TRBD1 (5 bases). Per germline, CDR1 SQVTM and CDR2 ANQGSEA. The CDR3 is 14 amino acids. For the CDR3, the DNA is TGCAGCGTTGAGGGACTAGCGGTGAACAATGAAGCTTTCTTT. Translation gives CSVEGLAVNNEAFF.

This clonotype has a count of ten or more. The rearrangement joins TRBV19 to TRBJ2-2, with D possibly matching TRBD1 (5 bases). The CDR3 covers 15 residues. Germline CDR1 reads LNHDA; CDR2 reads SQIVND (reference sequence). V dropped 4 bases and J dropped 0 bases, with 9 bases sitting between them. The CDR3 is CASSTQGPNTGELFF. The CDR3 DNA reads as TGTGCCAGTAGTACCCAGGGTCCGAACACCGGGGAGCTGTTTTTT.

This clonotype was detected many times. The chain is built from TRBV5-1 and TRBJ2-5, with D possibly TRBD1 on 5 matching bases. V was cut by 0 bases and J by 2 bases, with 8 bases left in between. Germline V gene data show CDR1 as SGHRS and CDR2 as YFSETQ. The CDR3 totals 14 residues. The CDR3 loop is CASSLADSQETQYF. Here the CDR3 DNA reads TGCGCCAGCAGCTTGGCAGACAGTCAAGAGACCCAGTACTTC.

The chain links TRBV25-1 to TRBJ2-5; TRBD1 might be the D (6 bases). V lost 4 bases and J 1 base, leaving 10 bases between the germline ends. The length of the CDR3 is 14 residues. CDR1 and CDR2 from the germline V gene are MGHDK and SYGVNS. CDR3 nucleotide sequence: TGTGCCAGCAGTGCGACAGGACCCCAAGAGACCCAGTACTTC. Its protein is CASSATGPQETQYF.

This clonotype was detected a few times. The gene calls are TRBV6-5 and TRBJ1-1; D possibly corresponds to TRBD1 (6 bases). V was shortened by 4 bases and J by 5 bases, with 14 bases between the two germline ends. CDR3 length: 14 residues. In germline, CDR1 is MNHEY, CDR2 SVGAGI. Written as DNA, the CDR3 is TGTGCCAGCAGTTCTCATACAGGGTTAACTGAAGCTTTCTTT. Translating it yields CASSSHTGLTEAFF.

The chain uses TRBV19 and TRBJ2-5; no definite D call. V was pared by 6 bases and J by 7 bases, with 9 bases between. Germline V lookup: CDR1 LNHDA, CDR2 SQIVND (reference sequence). The CDR3 spans 11 residues. CDR3 sequence reads: CASRRAGTQYF. The CDR3 nucleotides read TGTGCCAGTAGACGCGCCGGGACCCAGTACTTC.

This clonotype was picked up many times. The chain employs TRBV2 and TRBJ2-5; 9 positions agree with TRBD1. The CDR3 consists of 16 residues. Germline CDR1 is SNHLY and CDR2 is FYNNEI. V was pared by 0 bases and J by 5 bases, with 7 bases of the junction left unmatched. CDR3 loop: CASSEAGQGRGETQYF. CDR3 in DNA: TGTGCCAGCAGTGAAGCAGGACAGGGGAGAGGGGAGACCCAGTACTTC. Full variable domain (rest looked up from reference TRBV2 and TRBJ2-5): EPEVTQTPSHQVTQMGQEVILRCVPISNHLYFYWYRQILGQKVEFLVSFYNNEISEKSEIFDDQFSVERPDGSNFTLKIRSTKLEDSAMYFCASSEAGQGRGETQYFGPGTRLLVL.

This clonotype was observed many times. The chain is built from TRBV19 and TRBJ2-7, with no clear D. The CDR3 sequence is 14 residues long. The germline CDR1 and CDR2 sequences are LNHDA and SQIVND (reference sequence). The ends were cut back, 5 bases at V and 3 bases at J, with 14 bases in the middle. CDR3 bases: TGTGCCAGTAGTTGGTCTGATTCATACTACGAGCAGTACTTC. It is translated as CASSWSDSYYEQYF. The full variable domain, rest sourced from reference TRBV19 and TRBJ2-7, is DGGITQSPKYLFRKEGQNVTLSCEQNLNHDAMYWYRQDPGQGLRLIYYSQIVNDFQKGDIAEGYSVSREKKESFPLTVTSAQKNPTAFYLCASSWSDSYYEQYFGPGTRLTVT.

The V gene is TRBV10-2, the J gene TRBJ1-4, with D hard to call. The V gene's germline CDR1 is WSHSY and CDR2 SAAADI. V shed 0 bases and J shed 4 bases, with 6 bases lying between them. This CDR3 has 14 amino acids. This CDR3 is CASSESWRNEKLFF. The DNA of the CDR3 is TGCGCCAGCAGTGAGTCGTGGCGTAATGAAAAACTGTTTTTT.

With regard to this clonotype: Just one base apart from a much larger clone, this may be a read error. This chain joins TRBV7-9 and TRBJ1-1; the D gene is possibly TRBD1 (5 bases). V was shortened by 5 bases and J by 12 bases, with 19 bases between the two germline ends. This CDR3 is built from 13 residues. Germline V gene sequence: CDR1 SEHNR, CDR2 FQNEAQ (reference sequence). The CDR3 DNA follows: TGTGCCAGCAGCGCCCCAGGGCTAGATCGAACTTTCTTT. The encoded protein is CASSAPGLDRTFF.

This clonotype has a handful of counts. V is TRBV7-9 and J is TRBJ1-1; perhaps TRBD1 as D (5 bases). Germline V gene sequence: CDR1 SEHNR, CDR2 FQNEAQ (reference sequence). This CDR3 contains 13 residues. V was pared by 5 bases and J by 1 base, with 8 bases between. CDR3 sequence (DNA): TGTGCCAGCAGCGCGGGACGGAACACTGAAGCTTTCTTT. This encodes CASSAGRNTEAFF.

The chain links TRBV4-2 to TRBJ2-7; TRBD1 agrees at 7 bases. CDR3 length: 17 residues. J was trimmed by 3 bases and V by 1 base; bases with no gene match: 12. In germline, CDR1 is LGHNA, CDR2 YNFKEQ. The CDR3 DNA is TGTGCCAGCAGCCAAGGGGTTCTTACAGGGGCTTTCTACGAGCAGTACTTC. Translated, it gives CASSQGVLTGAFYEQYF.

This clonotype came up many times. This chain uses TRBV4-1 with TRBJ2-7; the D gene is possibly TRBD2 (6 bases). V was shortened by 4 bases and J by 3 bases, with 19 bases between the two germline ends. The CDR3 spans 16 residues. CDR1 MGHRA and CDR2 YSYEKL come from the germline V gene. This chain's CDR3 is CASSPNLRTTYYEQYF. In nucleotides, the CDR3 is TGCGCCAGCAGCCCGAATCTCCGGACTACCTACTACGAGCAGTACTTC.

CDR3 sequence (DNA): TGTGCCAGCAGTGCCCAGGGTGGCACCATATATTTT. Residues: CASSAQGGTIYF. The gene calls are TRBV2 and TRBJ1-3; D is perhaps TRBD1 (5 bases). Germline lookup yields CDR1 SNHLY and CDR2 FYNNEI. V lost 4 bases and J 9 bases, leaving 10 bases between the germline ends. The CDR3 sequence is 12 residues long.

As DNA, the CDR3 is TGTGCCAGCAGCCATTGGGGGGACGAGCAGTACTTC. Its protein is CASSHWGDEQYF. The chain combines TRBV7-9 with TRBJ2-7; a possible D gene is TRBD2 (6 bases). The CDR3 spans 12 residues. The germline CDR1 and CDR2 sequences are SEHNR and FQNEAQ (reference sequence). The V gene lost 5 bases and the J gene lost 5 bases, with 10 bases spanning the gap. The full variable domain, completed using reference TRBV7-9 and TRBJ2-7, is DTGVSQNPRHKITKRGQNVTFRCDPISEHNRLYWYRQTLGQGPEFLTYFQNEAQLEKSRLLSDRFSAERPKGSFSTLEIQRTEQGDSAMYLCASSHWGDEQYFGPGTRLTVT.

This chain connects TRBV7-9 to TRBJ1-5; no clear D gene. The CDR3 is made up of 13 amino acids. V lost 5 bases to trimming and J lost 11 bases, with 16 bases between them. Germline CDR1 is SEHNR and CDR2 is FQNEAQ (reference sequence). CDR3 region: CASSPSVGETQHF. The CDR3, as DNA: TGTGCCAGCAGCCCCTCGGTTGGGGAGACCCAGCATTTT.

This clonotype was seen a single time. The chain is built from TRBV13 and TRBJ1-6, with 9 bases matching TRBD1. Germline trimming cut 6 bases from V and 9 bases from J; bases unmatched to any gene: 6. CDR3 length: 14 residues. CDR1 and CDR2 (germline): PRHDT, FYEKMQ (reference sequence). The CDR3 DNA is TGTGCCAGCAGTGCCAGACAGGGGGTTTCACCCCTCCACTTT. Its protein is CASSARQGVSPLHF.

This clonotype was picked up many times. V usage is TRBV20-1 and J usage is TRBJ2-5, with D possibly TRBD2 on 7 matching bases. CDR1 is DFQATT and CDR2 is SNEGSKA in the germline V gene (reference sequence). V dropped 3 bases and J dropped 4 bases, with 15 bases sitting between them. The CDR3 has 14 residues. In nucleotides, the CDR3 is TGCAGTGCTAGTTACGGGGGCGGGGGAGAGACCCAGTACTTC. This codes for CSASYGGGGETQYF.

This chain's CDR3 is CASSFGGANDEAFF. The CDR3 DNA reads TGTGCCAGCAGTTTCGGTGGGGCTAATGACGAAGCTTTCTTT. The V call is TRBV12-3 or TRBV12-4, the J call TRBJ1-1, with D perhaps matching TRBD1 (5 bases). This CDR3 region has 14 residues. V lost 3 bases and J 8 bases, leaving 16 bases between the germline ends.

This chain links TRBV29-1 with TRBJ2-5; TRBD2 might be the D (6 bases). From germline, CDR1 is SQVTM and CDR2 ANQGSEA. V lost 2 bases, J lost 0 bases, and 10 bases lay in between. This CDR3 has 14 amino acids. CDR3 in DNA: TGCAGCGTTGAAACGGGGGTGTACCAAGAGACCCAGTACTTC. This sequence encodes CSVETGVYQETQYF.

This clonotype showed up just a few times. This rearrangement joins TRBV10-3 to TRBJ2-7; either TRBD1 or TRBD2 may fit D (6 bases each). The V gene's germline CDR1 is ENHRY and CDR2 SYGVKD. The V end was cut by 10 bases, the J end by 6 bases, with 19 bases between. The length of the CDR3 is 13 residues. The CDR3 region has the DNA TGTGCCAGCAGCTACGATGGAGGGGGCGAGCAGTACTTC. Its protein is CASSYDGGGEQYF.

This chain links TRBV20-1 with TRBJ2-1; possible D gene TRBD1, 5 bases. V lost 4 bases and J lost 1, with 11 bases in between. From germline, CDR1 is DFQATT and CDR2 SNEGSKA (reference sequence). The CDR3 sequence is 14 residues long. The CDR3 nucleotides are TGCAGTGCTAACAGGCTTAGGTCCTACAATGAGCAGTTCTTC. Translation: CSANRLRSYNEQFF.

This clonotype was seen ten or more times. V gene TRBV7-3 combines with J gene TRBJ1-1, with a possible D match to TRBD1 (6 bases). The CDR3 is made up of 16 amino acids. Trimming pared 5 bases from V and 4 bases from J, leaving 20 bases between. Germline loops: CDR1 SGHTA, CDR2 FQGTGA. The CDR3 sequence: CASSLQPGGATTEAFF. The CDR3, as DNA: TGTGCCAGCAGCCTTCAGCCCGGGGGCGCAACCACTGAAGCTTTCTTT.

This clonotype was counted many times. V gene TRBV15 combines with J gene TRBJ1-1, with TRBD1 as a possible D gene (6 bases). Trimming removed 1 base at V and 3 bases at J, with 9 bases between. The germline gives CDR1 LNHNV, CDR2 YYDKDF (reference sequence). The CDR3 runs to 14 residues. The CDR3 loop is CATSRAGADTEAFF. CDR3 sequence (DNA): TGTGCCACCAGCAGAGCGGGGGCTGACACTGAAGCTTTCTTT.

The rearrangement uses TRBV7-8 and TRBJ1-1; maybe TRBD1 (6 bases). The germline gives CDR1 SGHVS, CDR2 FQNEAQ. V was shortened by 5 bases and J by 0 bases, with 19 bases between the two germline ends. The CDR3 contains 17 residues. Written as DNA, the CDR3 is TGTGCCAGCAGCCAAGAGCGCAGGGGAACCATGAACACTGAAGCTTTCTTT. Its translation is CASSQERRGTMNTEAFF.

The chain recombines TRBV7-9 with TRBJ1-4; possible D gene TRBD1, 6 bases. Trimming removed 8 bases at V and 7 bases at J, with 14 bases between. CDR1 and CDR2 from the germline V gene are SEHNR and FQNEAQ (reference sequence). This CDR3 is 13 amino acids long. DNA for the CDR3: TGTGCCAGCCAAGGGGGTTGGGGTGAAAAACTGTTTTTT. Protein sequence: CASQGGWGEKLFF.

This clonotype showed up many times. The rearrangement uses TRBV7-2 and TRBJ1-5; TRBD1 is a possible D gene (5 bases). The CDR3 extends over 18 amino acids. Germline CDR1 SGHTA, CDR2 FQGNSA. Trimming took off 5 bases at V and 2 bases at J, with 22 bases between the two ends. In DNA form, the CDR3 reads TGTGCCAGCAGCCCGGAGGGGAGGGCCCGCCTTGGCAATCAGCCCCAGCATTTT. Translated, it gives CASSPEGRARLGNQPQHF.

The chain recombines TRBV7-6 with TRBJ1-2, with D unclear. Trimming pared 5 bases from V and 2 bases from J, leaving 12 bases between. The CDR3 is made up of 14 amino acids. CDR1 is SGHVS and CDR2 is FNYEAQ in the germline V gene. The CDR3 region has the DNA TGTGCCAGCAGCACAACTGACGGGAACTATGGCTACACCTTC. Amino acids: CASSTTDGNYGYTF. Using reference TRBV7-6 and TRBJ1-2 for the parts outside the CDR3, the full variable domain is GAGVSQSPRYKVTKRGQDVALRCDPISGHVSLYWYRQALGQGPEFLTYFNYEAQQDKSGLPNDRFSAERPEGSISTLTIQRTEQRDSAMYRCASSTTDGNYGYTFGSGTRLTVV.

This chain uses TRBV19 with TRBJ1-1, with D perhaps matching TRBD1 (5 bases). Between the trimmed V and J ends, which lost 3 bases and 1 base, there was a span of 9 bases. Germline lookup yields CDR1 LNHDA and CDR2 SQIVND (reference sequence). The CDR3 is 14 residues long. The CDR3: CASSMWDWNTEAFF. The CDR3, as DNA: TGTGCCAGTAGTATGTGGGACTGGAACACTGAAGCTTTCTTT.

A note on this clonotype: This clone may be a read error of a much larger clone one base away. V is TRBV5-4 and J is TRBJ1-5; the match to TRBD1 covers 8 bases. Germline V gives CDR1 SGHNT, CDR2 YYREEE (reference sequence). This CDR3 is 14 amino acids long. J lost 5 bases, V lost 5 bases, and 6 bases had no gene match. CDR3 amino acids: CASSFRGRDQPQHF. As DNA, the CDR3 is TGTGCCAGCAGTTTCAGGGGGCGCGATCAGCCCCAGCATTTT.